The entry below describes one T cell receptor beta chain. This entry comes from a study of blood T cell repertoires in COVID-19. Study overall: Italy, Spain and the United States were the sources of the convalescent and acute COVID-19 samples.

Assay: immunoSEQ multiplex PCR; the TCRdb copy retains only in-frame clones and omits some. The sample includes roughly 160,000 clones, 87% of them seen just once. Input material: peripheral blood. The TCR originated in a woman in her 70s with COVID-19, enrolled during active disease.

The CDR3 nucleotides are TGTGCCAGCAGCCAAGATTCTAACACAGATACGCAGTATTTT. This codes for CASSQDSNTDTQYF. V usage is TRBV3-1 (or the pseudogene TRBV3-2) and J usage is TRBJ2-3; D unresolved. Germline V lookup: CDR1 LGHDT, CDR2 YNNKEL (reference sequence). The CDR3 has 14 residues. The ends were cut back, 0 bases at V and 2 bases at J, with 6 bases in the middle.